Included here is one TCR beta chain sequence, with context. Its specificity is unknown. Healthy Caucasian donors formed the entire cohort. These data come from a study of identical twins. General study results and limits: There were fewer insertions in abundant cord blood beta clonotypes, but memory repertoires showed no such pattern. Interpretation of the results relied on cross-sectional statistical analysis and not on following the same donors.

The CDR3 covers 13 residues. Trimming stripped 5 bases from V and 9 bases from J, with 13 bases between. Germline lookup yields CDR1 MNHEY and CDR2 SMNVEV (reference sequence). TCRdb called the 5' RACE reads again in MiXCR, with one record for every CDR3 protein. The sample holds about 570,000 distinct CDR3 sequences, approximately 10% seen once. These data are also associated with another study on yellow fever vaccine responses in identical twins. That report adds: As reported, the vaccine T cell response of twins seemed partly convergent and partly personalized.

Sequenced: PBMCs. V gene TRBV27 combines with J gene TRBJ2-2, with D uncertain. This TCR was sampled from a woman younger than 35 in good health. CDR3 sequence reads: CASSPETPRELFF. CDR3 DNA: TGTGCCAGCAGTCCCGAAACCCCCCGGGAGCTGTTTTTT.